Each of the 24 T cell receptor beta chains below was sequenced from the same sample in a study of T cells in Graves' hyperthyroidism and ophthalmopathy. TCR beta CDR3 regions were amplified from RNA. During a first-round RT-PCR of the TCR CDR3, the HTBI primer set was used. A single record per CDR3 protein comes from TCRdb applying MiXCR to the multiplex PCR reads. This repertoire shows about 350,000 distinct CDR3 sequences, approximately 15% found once; its top ten account for around 24%. Sequencing was carried out using blood. These receptors came from a woman in her thirties with Graves' hyperthyroidism.

The table lists this clonotype with a few counts. This chain links TRBV29-1 with TRBJ2-5; D remains unclear. CDR3 length: 10 residues. The germline CDR1 and CDR2 sequences are SQVTM and ANQGSEA. V was clipped by 5 bases and J by 6 bases, with 7 bases between them. CDR3 DNA sequence: TGCAGCGTTCTTATTCAGACCCAGTACTTC. Translating it yields CSVLIQTQYF.

This clonotype occurred a few times. The rearrangement links TRBV5-5 to TRBJ2-5, with TRBD2 matching over 8 bases. Germline CDR1 SGHKS, CDR2 YYEKEE (reference sequence). There are 15 residues in the CDR3. The junction had 9 bases not matched to a gene; V was cut back by 7 bases and J by 1 base. The CDR3 is CASCRGGGTQETQYF. CDR3 bases: TGTGCCAGCTGTAGAGGCGGGGGGACCCAAGAGACCCAGTACTTC.

This clonotype was seen more than once but under ten times. The chain carries TRBV29-1 and TRBJ2-3, with a possible D match to TRBD2 (6 bases). The CDR3 is 13 amino acids. Per the germline V gene, CDR1 is SQVTM and CDR2 is ANQGSEA. V was trimmed by 2 bases and J by 2 bases, leaving 8 bases between them. The DNA for the CDR3 is TGCAGCGTTGAATCGGGACTCACAGATACGCAGTATTTT. Protein sequence: CSVESGLTDTQYF.

This clonotype was recorded at least ten times. The gene calls are TRBV28 and TRBJ2-5; D perhaps matches TRBD2 (6 bases). This CDR3 has 13 amino acids. Germline CDR1 is MDHEN and CDR2 is SYDVKM. V gave up 3 bases and J gave up 5 bases, with 10 bases separating them. In DNA form, the CDR3 reads TGTGCCAGCAGTTTTGGTCTAGCGGAGACCCAGTACTTC. Translating it yields CASSFGLAETQYF.

Only a few counts were recorded for this clonotype. With a much larger clone just one base away, this may be a read error. The V and J genes are TRBV2 and TRBJ2-3; D call uncertain. The V gene lost 11 bases and the J gene lost 3 bases, with 12 bases spanning the gap. The CDR3 loop spans 12 amino acids. Germline loops: CDR1 SNHLY, CDR2 FYNNEI. The DNA of the CDR3 is TGTGCCTGGACCCTATCGACAGATACGCAGTATTTT. This codes for CAWTLSTDTQYF. The whole variable domain, filled in from reference TRBV2 and TRBJ2-3, reads EPEVTQTPSHQVTQMGQEVILRCVPISNHLYFYWYRQILGQKVEFLVSFYNNEISEKSEIFDDQFSVERPDGSNFTLKIRSTKLEDSAMYFCAWTLSTDTQYFGPGTRLTVL.

Many counts were recorded for this clonotype. The chain carries TRBV6-1 and TRBJ1-1, with TRBD1 as a possible D gene (6 bases). Per germline, CDR1 MNHNS and CDR2 SASEGT. This CDR3 is 14 amino acids long. Deletions cut 8 bases from V and 0 bases from J, with 13 bases between. This CDR3 reads CASPPDRLNTEAFF. DNA for the CDR3: TGTGCCAGCCCCCCGGACAGACTGAACACTGAAGCTTTCTTT.

This clonotype was observed a handful of times. This chain links TRBV24-1 with TRBJ2-3, with D perhaps matching TRBD1 (6 bases). The CDR3 consists of 15 residues. Looked up from germline, CDR1 is KGHDR and CDR2 is SFDVKD. The V end was cut by 0 bases, the J end by 3 bases, with 9 bases between. The chain's CDR3 is CATSDLGGKTDTQYF. The DNA for the CDR3 is TGTGCCACCAGTGATTTGGGGGGCAAGACAGATACGCAGTATTTT.

For the CDR3, the DNA is TGCAGCGTTGCTCGGGAGACCCAGTACTTC. This translates into CSVARETQYF. The chain links TRBV29-1 to TRBJ2-5; D call uncertain. This CDR3 spans 10 amino acids. Germline V CDR1 and CDR2: SQVTM, ANQGSEA. The V and J ends lost 4 bases and 5 bases respectively, with 5 bases between them.

This clonotype has at least ten counts. This rearrangement joins TRBV2 to TRBJ2-2; D perhaps matches TRBD2 (6 bases). The germline gives CDR1 SNHLY, CDR2 FYNNEI. Trimming removed 10 bases from V and 5 bases from J, with 17 bases in between. The CDR3 covers 14 residues. This CDR3 is CAKERRGGTGELFF. The CDR3 region has the DNA TGTGCCAAAGAGCGTAGGGGAGGAACCGGGGAGCTGTTTTTT.

The V call is TRBV10-3, the J call TRBJ2-1; a weak D match, TRBD1 (5 bases). Trimming cost V 6 bases and J 8 bases, with 14 bases left between them. CDR1 is ENHRY, CDR2 SYGVKD, per germline. This CDR3 is 13 amino acids long. DNA for the CDR3: TGTGCCATCAGGGACATAGGCAGCGATGAGCAGTTCTTC. It translates to CAIRDIGSDEQFF.

This clonotype was found many times. This chain joins TRBV28 and TRBJ2-4, with 7 bases identical to TRBD1. CDR3 length: 16 amino acids. CDR1 MDHEN and CDR2 SYDVKM come from the germline V gene. With 6 bases clipped from V and 11 bases from J, the junction kept 19 bases outside the gene matches. The CDR3 here is CASRSWATGMEAVQYF. Written as DNA, the CDR3 is TGTGCCAGCAGGTCTTGGGCGACAGGGATGGAGGCGGTTCAGTACTTC.

Regarding this clonotype: Given a much more abundant clone one base away, this may be a read error. The chain links TRBV9 to TRBJ2-5; no reliable D call. CDR1 is SGDLS, CDR2 YYNGEE, per germline. The CDR3 is 12 amino acids. V shed 0 bases and J shed 3 bases, with 3 bases lying between them. The CDR3 DNA reads as TGTGCCAGCAGCGTAGATGAAGAGACCCAGTACTTC. This sequence encodes CASSVDEETQYF.

This clonotype has more than one count but fewer than ten. The genes are TRBV6-2 or TRBV6-3 and TRBJ2-2; D uncertain. V shed 11 bases and J shed 5 bases, with 12 bases lying between them. Germline CDR1 MNHEY, CDR2 SVGEGT. The CDR3 extends over 12 amino acids. The CDR3 spells CALMPPTGELFF. CDR3 in DNA: TGTGCCCTTATGCCGCCAACCGGGGAGCTGTTTTTT.

This clonotype was counted a few times. The chain carries TRBV20-1 and TRBJ2-3, with D possibly being TRBD2 (5 bases). V was trimmed by 5 bases and J by 2 bases, leaving 23 bases between them. The CDR3 extends over 17 amino acids. In germline, CDR1 is DFQATT, CDR2 SNEGSKA (reference sequence). The CDR3 DNA reads TGCAGTGCTGGTGGCTCGGGCCGGGGATCCGCCACAGATACGCAGTATTTT. Protein sequence: CSAGGSGRGSATDTQYF.

This clonotype has only a few counts. The chain uses TRBV4-1 and TRBJ1-2; D uncertain. Germline V CDR1 and CDR2: MGHRA, YSYEKL. V was shortened by 1 base and J by 10 bases, with 19 bases between the two germline ends. The CDR3 consists of 15 residues. Here the CDR3 reads CASSQGSGVSNHYTF. DNA of the CDR3: TGCGCCAGCAGCCAAGGATCGGGAGTTTCCAACCACTACACCTTC.

This clonotype was seen a handful of times. CDR3 DNA sequence: TGTGCCAGCAGCTTATACGACAGGGGGCGAAACAGTGAGCAGTTCTTC. It codes for CASSLYDRGRNSEQFF. The chain recombines TRBV7-2 with TRBJ2-1, with TRBD1 identical over 10 bases. The germline gives CDR1 SGHTA, CDR2 FQGNSA. With V trimmed by 2 bases and J by 9 bases, 10 bases remained unmatched. This CDR3 region has 16 residues.

Here the CDR3 reads CASSFKATMNTEAFF. Written as DNA, the CDR3 is TGTGCCAGCAGCTTCAAGGCAACCATGAACACTGAAGCTTTCTTT. The V and J genes are TRBV7-9 and TRBJ1-1; D unclear. Germline V gives CDR1 SEHNR, CDR2 FQNEAQ (reference sequence). Trimming stripped 3 bases from V and 0 bases from J, with 11 bases between. The CDR3 has 15 amino acids.

This clonotype showed up many times. This chain connects TRBV5-1 to TRBJ2-2; D remains unclear. V dropped 7 bases and J dropped 0 bases, with 7 bases sitting between them. Germline V gene lookup returns CDR1 SGHRS and CDR2 YFSETQ. The CDR3 is made up of 13 amino acids. CDR3 sequence reads: CASGPPNTGELFF. The CDR3 coding sequence is TGCGCCAGCGGACCTCCGAACACCGGGGAGCTGTTTTTT.

This rearrangement joins TRBV11-2 to TRBJ2-5, with 7 bases lining up with TRBD1. CDR1 is SGHAT, CDR2 FQNNGV, per germline. V lost 6 bases, J lost 1 base, and 8 bases stayed unmatched. The length of the CDR3 is 15 residues. The CDR3, as DNA: TGTGCCAGCAGGTGGGACAGAATCATCCAAGAGACCCAGTACTTC. Protein product: CASRWDRIIQETQYF.

This clonotype showed up many times. The chain employs TRBV20-1 and TRBJ2-1; 8 nucleotides match TRBD2. Germline CDR1 and CDR2: DFQATT and SNEGSKA (reference sequence). The CDR3 has 17 amino acids. Trimming took 0 bases from V and 8 from J; bases not matched to a gene: 15. CDR3 nucleotides: TGCAGTGCTAGAGATCGACGGGGTCTAGCGGGTTGGTATGAGCAGTTCTTC. Its protein product is CSARDRRGLAGWYEQFF.

This clonotype was seen repeatedly, ten times or more. This rearrangement joins TRBV14 to TRBJ2-6, with 7 bases aligning to TRBD2. The V gene end was trimmed by 3 bases and the J gene end by 0 bases; junction bases not matched to a gene: 5. The CDR3 covers 17 residues. Per germline, CDR1 SGHDN and CDR2 FVKESK. CDR3 in DNA: TGTGCCAGCAGCCAGTGGGAGGGATCCTCTGGGGCCAACGTCCTGACTTTC. Translated: CASSQWEGSSGANVLTF.

Many counts were recorded for this clonotype. V gene TRBV7-3 combines with J gene TRBJ2-7, with D possibly being TRBD1 (6 bases). There are 16 residues in the CDR3. With 5 bases removed from V and 0 bases from J, the gap between germline ends came to 17 bases. Germline CDR1 is SGHTA and CDR2 is FQGTGA. In DNA form, the CDR3 reads TGTGCCAGCAGCCCTTCCTCAGGGGCTAGCTCCTACGAGCAGTACTTC. Residues: CASSPSSGASSYEQYF.

This clonotype occurred many times. The V and J genes are TRBV12-3 or TRBV12-4 and TRBJ1-2, with TRBD1 matching 8 bases. Trimming cost V 4 bases and J 5 bases; bases outside gene matches: 6. The CDR3 extends over 14 amino acids. CDR3 region: CASSWTGSGYGYTF. As DNA, the CDR3 is TGTGCCAGCAGTTGGACAGGGTCGGGGTATGGCTACACCTTC.

In its sample, this clonotype was seen a few times. The chain is built from TRBV5-8 and TRBJ2-5; 7 nucleotides match TRBD1. The germline gives CDR1 SGHTS, CDR2 YDEGEE. The ends lost 4 bases at V and 5 bases at J; junction bases unmatched: 5. The CDR3 is 13 residues long. CDR3 in amino acids: CASSTHRGETQYF. CDR3 DNA: TGTGCCAGCAGCACCCACAGGGGTGAGACCCAGTACTTC. The full variable domain, with the rest looked up from reference TRBV5-8 and TRBJ2-5, is EAGVTQSPTHLIKTRGQQATLRCSPISGHTSVYWYQQALGLGLQFLLWYDEGEERNRGNFPPRFSGRQFPNYSSELNVNALELEDSALYLCASSTHRGETQYFGPGTRLLVL.